The 6 T cell receptor beta chains below were found in one sample sequenced in a study of blood T cell repertoires in COVID-19. Some clones are missing from TCRdb's copy, which holds only in-frame ones; the method was immunoSEQ multiplex PCR. The profile shows 250,000 to 400,000 clones, roughly 88% of them singletons. Sequencing was performed on peripheral blood. These receptors all stem from a woman aged 25 to 39 with COVID-19, enrolled during active disease.

The chain carries TRBV4-1 and TRBJ1-6, with unresolved D. Germline loops: CDR1 MGHRA, CDR2 YSYEKL. This CDR3 comprises 21 residues. V dropped 1 base and J dropped 6 bases, with 28 bases sitting between them. CDR3 region: CASSQVLGLTQPAQRNSPLHF. The CDR3 DNA reads TGCGCCAGCAGCCAAGTACTGGGCCTCACCCAACCCGCCCAACGTAATTCACCCCTCCACTTT.

A single count supports this clone. The J gene is TRBJ1-6, the V gene TRBV12-3 or TRBV12-4; D is ambiguous. The CDR3 sequence is 13 residues long. V gave up 11 bases and J gave up 0 bases, with 8 bases separating them. DNA of the CDR3: TGTGCCTTAAGGAGCTCCTATAATTCACCCCTCCACTTT. This encodes CALRSSYNSPLHF.

The rearrangement joins TRBV11-3 to TRBJ2-5; 15 nucleotides match TRBD2. Germline CDR1 reads SGHNT; CDR2 reads YENEEA. This CDR3 comprises 18 residues. J gave up 5 bases and V 6 bases, and 13 bases lay outside the gene matches. CDR3: CASRPGLAGGLRTETQYF. The CDR3 nucleotides are TGTGCCAGCAGACCCGGACTAGCGGGGGGGCTTAGGACGGAGACCCAGTACTTC.

The chain employs TRBV28 and TRBJ1-2; TRBD1 might be the D (6 bases). Looked up from germline, CDR1 is MDHEN and CDR2 is SYDVKM. The CDR3 consists of 15 residues. With 5 bases removed from V and 1 base from J, the gap between germline ends came to 14 bases. The CDR3 coding sequence is TGTGCCAGCAGTAGGGGGACCTCGAATAACTATGGCTACACCTTC. Translating gives CASSRGTSNNYGYTF.

The chain carries TRBV6-1 and TRBJ2-2; TRBD1 aligns across 9 bases. The CDR3 length is 19 residues. Germline V gene data show CDR1 as MNHNS and CDR2 as SASEGT. Germline trimming cut 1 base from V and 0 bases from J; bases unmatched to any gene: 9. Here the CDR3 reads CASSEVNRGPDTNTGELFF. CDR3 sequence (DNA): TGTGCCAGCAGTGAAGTGAACAGGGGGCCGGATACGAACACCGGGGAGCTGTTTTTT.

This clone was counted once. The rearrangement joins TRBV2 to TRBJ1-5, with no clear D. V lost 6 bases, J lost 4 bases, and 13 bases lay in between. The CDR3 covers 14 residues. Germline V lookup: CDR1 SNHLY, CDR2 FYNNEI. CDR3 DNA: TGTGCCAGCAGCCCCAATCCCCGGAATCAGCCCCAGCATTTT. Its protein is CASSPNPRNQPQHF.